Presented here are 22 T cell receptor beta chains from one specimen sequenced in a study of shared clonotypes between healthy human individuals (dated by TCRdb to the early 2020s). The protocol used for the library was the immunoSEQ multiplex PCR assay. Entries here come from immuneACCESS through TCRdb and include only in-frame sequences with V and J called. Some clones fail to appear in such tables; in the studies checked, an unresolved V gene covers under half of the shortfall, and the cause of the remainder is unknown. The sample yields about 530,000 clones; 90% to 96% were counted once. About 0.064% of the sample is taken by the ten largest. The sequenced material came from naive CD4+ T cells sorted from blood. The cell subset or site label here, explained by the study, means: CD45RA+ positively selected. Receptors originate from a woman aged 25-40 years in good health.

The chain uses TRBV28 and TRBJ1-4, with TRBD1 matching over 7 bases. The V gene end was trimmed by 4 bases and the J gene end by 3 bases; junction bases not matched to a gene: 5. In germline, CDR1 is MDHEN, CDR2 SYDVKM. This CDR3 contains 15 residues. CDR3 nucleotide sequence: TGTGCCAGCAGTTACAGGGGAGGCGCTAATGAAAAACTGTTTTTT. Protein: CASSYRGGANEKLFF. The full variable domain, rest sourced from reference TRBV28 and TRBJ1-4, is DVKVTQSSRYLVKRTGEKVFLECVQDMDHENMFWYRQDPGLGLRLIYFSYDVKMKEKGDIPEGYSVSREKKERFSLILESASTNQTSMYLCASSYRGGANEKLFFGSGTQLSVL.

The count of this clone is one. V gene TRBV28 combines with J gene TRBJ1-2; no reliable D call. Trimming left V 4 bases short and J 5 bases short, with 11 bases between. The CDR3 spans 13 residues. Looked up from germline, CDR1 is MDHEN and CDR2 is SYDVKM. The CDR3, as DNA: TGTGCCAGCAGTTGGCAGGAAGGTTATGGCTACACCTTC. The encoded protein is CASSWQEGYGYTF.

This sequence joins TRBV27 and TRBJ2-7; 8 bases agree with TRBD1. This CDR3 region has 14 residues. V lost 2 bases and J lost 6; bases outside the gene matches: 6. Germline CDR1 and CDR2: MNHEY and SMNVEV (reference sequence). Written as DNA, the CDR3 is TGTGCCAGCAGTTTACAGGGGGCGTTTGGCGAGCAGTACTTC. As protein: CASSLQGAFGEQYF.

CDR3 DNA sequence: TGCAGCGTTGATCTGACCTATGGCTACACCTTC. Translation: CSVDLTYGYTF. The V gene is TRBV29-1, the J gene TRBJ1-2; D not certain. Germline V gives CDR1 SQVTM, CDR2 ANQGSEA. The CDR3 extends over 11 amino acids. V was pared by 3 bases and J by 4 bases, with 6 bases between.

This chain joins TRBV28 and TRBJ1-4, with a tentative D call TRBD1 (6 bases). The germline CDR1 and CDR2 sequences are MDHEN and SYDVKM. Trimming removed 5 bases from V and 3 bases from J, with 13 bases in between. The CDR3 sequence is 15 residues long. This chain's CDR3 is CASSTQGNANEKLFF. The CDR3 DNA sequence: TGTGCCAGCAGTACACAGGGAAATGCTAATGAAAAACTGTTTTTT.

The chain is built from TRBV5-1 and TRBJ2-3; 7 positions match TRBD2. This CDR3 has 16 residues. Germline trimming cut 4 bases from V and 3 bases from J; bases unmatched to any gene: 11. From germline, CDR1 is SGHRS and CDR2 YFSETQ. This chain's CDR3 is CASSAGGGFGTDTQYF. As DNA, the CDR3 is TGCGCCAGCAGCGCCGGCGGGGGATTTGGGACAGATACGCAGTATTTT. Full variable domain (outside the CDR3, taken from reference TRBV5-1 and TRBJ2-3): KAGVTQTPRYLIKTRGQQVTLSCSPISGHRSVSWYQQTPGQGLQFLFEYFSETQRNKGNFPGRFSGRQFSNSRSEMNVSTLELGDSALYLCASSAGGGFGTDTQYFGPGTRLTVL.

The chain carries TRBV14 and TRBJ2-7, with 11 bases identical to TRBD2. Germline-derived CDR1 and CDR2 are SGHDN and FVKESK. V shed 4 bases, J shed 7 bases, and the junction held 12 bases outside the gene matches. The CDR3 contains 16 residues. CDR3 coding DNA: TGTGCCAGCAGCCTTAGCGGGAGGGGACCTCTGTGGGAGCAGTACTTC. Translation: CASSLSGRGPLWEQYF.

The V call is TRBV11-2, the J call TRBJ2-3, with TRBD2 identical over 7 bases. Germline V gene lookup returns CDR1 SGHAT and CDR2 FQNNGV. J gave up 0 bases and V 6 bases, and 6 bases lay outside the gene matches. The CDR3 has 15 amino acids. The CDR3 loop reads CASRGYSGSTDTQYF. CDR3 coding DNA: TGTGCCAGCAGGGGTTATAGCGGGAGCACAGATACGCAGTATTTT.

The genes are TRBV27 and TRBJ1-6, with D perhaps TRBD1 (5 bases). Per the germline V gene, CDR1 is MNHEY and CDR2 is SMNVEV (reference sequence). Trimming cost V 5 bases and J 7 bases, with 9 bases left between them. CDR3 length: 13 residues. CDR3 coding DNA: TGTGCCAGCAGTCGCAGGGACAATTCACCCCTCCACTTT. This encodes CASSRRDNSPLHF.

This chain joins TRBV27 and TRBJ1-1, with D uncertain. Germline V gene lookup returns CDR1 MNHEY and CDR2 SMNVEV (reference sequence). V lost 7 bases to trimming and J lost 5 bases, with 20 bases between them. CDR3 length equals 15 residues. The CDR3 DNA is TGTGCCAGCACCCTTACACGAAACTCGGCTACTGAAGCTTTCTTT. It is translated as CASTLTRNSATEAFF.

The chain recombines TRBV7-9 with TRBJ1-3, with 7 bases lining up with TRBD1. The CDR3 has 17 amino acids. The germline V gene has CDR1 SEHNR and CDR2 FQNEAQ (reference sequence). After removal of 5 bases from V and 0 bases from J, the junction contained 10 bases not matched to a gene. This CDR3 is CASSPQRDSISGNTIYF. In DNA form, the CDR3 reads TGTGCCAGCAGCCCACAACGGGACAGCATCTCTGGAAACACCATATATTTT.

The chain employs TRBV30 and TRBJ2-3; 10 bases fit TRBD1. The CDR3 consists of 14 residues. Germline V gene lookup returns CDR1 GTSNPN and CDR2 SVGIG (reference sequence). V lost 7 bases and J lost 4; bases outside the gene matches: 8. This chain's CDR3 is CASSGTGAPDTQYF. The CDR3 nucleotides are TGTGCCTCGAGCGGGACAGGGGCCCCAGATACGCAGTATTTT.

CDR3 DNA: TGTGCCAGCAGTTACAGTGGCTACCGCACAGATACGCAGTATTTT. Amino acid sequence: CASSYSGYRTDTQYF. The rearrangement links TRBV6-5 to TRBJ2-3; D not resolved. Germline assignment: CDR1 MNHEY and CDR2 SVGAGI. V was cut by 2 bases and J by 1 base, with 10 bases left in between. The CDR3 has 15 amino acids.

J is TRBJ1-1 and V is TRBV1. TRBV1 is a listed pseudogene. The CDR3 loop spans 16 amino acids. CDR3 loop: CTSRPFGRERGTEAFF. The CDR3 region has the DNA TGCACCAGTCGGCCTTTTGGAAGGGAGAGAGGAACTGAAGCTTTCTTT.

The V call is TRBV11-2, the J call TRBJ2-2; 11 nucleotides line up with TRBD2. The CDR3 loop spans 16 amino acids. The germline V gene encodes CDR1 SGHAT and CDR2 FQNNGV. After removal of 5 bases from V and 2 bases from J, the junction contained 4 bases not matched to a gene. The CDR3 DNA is TGTGCCAGCAGCCAAACTAGCGGGAGTAACACCGGGGAGCTGTTTTTT. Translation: CASSQTSGSNTGELFF.

The chain's CDR3 is CASSYAGPVRTDTQYF. CDR3 nucleotides: TGTGCCAGCAGTTATGCCGGGCCGGTCCGCACAGATACGCAGTATTTT. The chain recombines TRBV6-5 with TRBJ2-3; D is undetermined. This CDR3 has 16 residues. Trimming took 3 bases from V and 1 from J, leaving 14 bases between them. Germline V gene data show CDR1 as MNHEY and CDR2 as SVGAGI.

CDR3 sequence: CASSQNMDSRNYGYTF. CDR3 nucleotide sequence: TGTGCCAGCAGCCAAAACATGGACAGCCGAAACTATGGCTACACCTTC. The chain is built from TRBV4-2 and TRBJ1-2, with D possibly matching TRBD1 (6 bases). Trimming left V 2 bases short and J 2 bases short, with 15 bases between. Germline CDR1 is LGHNA and CDR2 is YNFKEQ. This CDR3 has 16 amino acids.

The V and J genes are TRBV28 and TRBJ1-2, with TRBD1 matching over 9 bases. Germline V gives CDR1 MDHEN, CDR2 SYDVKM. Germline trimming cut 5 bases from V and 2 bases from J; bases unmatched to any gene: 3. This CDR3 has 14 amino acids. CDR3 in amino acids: CASSAGTGNYGYTF. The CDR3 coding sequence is TGTGCCAGCAGTGCCGGGACAGGGAACTATGGCTACACCTTC.

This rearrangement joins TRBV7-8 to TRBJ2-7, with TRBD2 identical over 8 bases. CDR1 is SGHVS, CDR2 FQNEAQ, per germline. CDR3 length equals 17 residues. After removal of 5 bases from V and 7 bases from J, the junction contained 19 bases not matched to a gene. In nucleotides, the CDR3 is TGTGCCAGCAGCCCGAGAAGTTGGCTAGCGGGCCTTCGAGAGCAGTACTTC. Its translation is CASSPRSWLAGLREQYF.

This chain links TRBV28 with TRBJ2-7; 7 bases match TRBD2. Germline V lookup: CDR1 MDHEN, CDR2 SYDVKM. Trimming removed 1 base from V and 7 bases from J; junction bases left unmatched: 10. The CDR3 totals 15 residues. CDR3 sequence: CASSLYRGGAPEQYF. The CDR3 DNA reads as TGTGCCAGCAGTTTATATCGGGGAGGGGCTCCGGAGCAGTACTTC.

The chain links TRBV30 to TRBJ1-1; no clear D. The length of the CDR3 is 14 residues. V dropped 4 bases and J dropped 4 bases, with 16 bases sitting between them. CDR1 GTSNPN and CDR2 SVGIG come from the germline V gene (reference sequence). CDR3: CAWTHLLTSTEAFF. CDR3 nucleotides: TGTGCCTGGACTCACTTATTGACCAGCACTGAAGCTTTCTTT.

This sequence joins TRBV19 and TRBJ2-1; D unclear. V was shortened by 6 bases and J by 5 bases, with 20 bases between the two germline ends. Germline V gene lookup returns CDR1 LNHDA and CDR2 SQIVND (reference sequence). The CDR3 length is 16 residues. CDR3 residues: CASSFIRGYSNNEQFF. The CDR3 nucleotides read TGTGCCAGTAGCTTTATACGTGGTTACTCGAACAATGAGCAGTTCTTC.